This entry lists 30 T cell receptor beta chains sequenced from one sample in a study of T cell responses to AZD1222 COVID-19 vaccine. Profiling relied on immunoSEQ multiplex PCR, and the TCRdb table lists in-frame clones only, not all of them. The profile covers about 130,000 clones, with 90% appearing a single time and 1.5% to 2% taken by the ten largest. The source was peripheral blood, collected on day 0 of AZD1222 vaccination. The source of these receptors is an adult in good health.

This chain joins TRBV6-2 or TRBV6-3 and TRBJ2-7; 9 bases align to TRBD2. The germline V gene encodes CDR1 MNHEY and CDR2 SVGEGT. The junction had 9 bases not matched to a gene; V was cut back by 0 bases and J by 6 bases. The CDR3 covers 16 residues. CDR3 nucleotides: TGTGCCAGCAGTTACTCTCGGGGAGCGGGAGGAGGCGAGCAGTACTTC. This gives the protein CASSYSRGAGGGEQYF.

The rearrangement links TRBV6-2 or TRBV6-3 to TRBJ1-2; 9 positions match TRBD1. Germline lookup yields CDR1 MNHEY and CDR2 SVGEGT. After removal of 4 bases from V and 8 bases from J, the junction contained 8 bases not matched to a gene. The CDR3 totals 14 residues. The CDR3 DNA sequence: TGTGCCAGCAGTTTCGGGGACAGGGCGCCCGGCTACACCTTC. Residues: CASSFGDRAPGYTF.

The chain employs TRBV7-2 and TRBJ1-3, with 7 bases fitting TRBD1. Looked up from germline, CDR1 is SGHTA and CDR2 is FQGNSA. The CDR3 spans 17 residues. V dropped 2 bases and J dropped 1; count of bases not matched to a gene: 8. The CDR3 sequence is CASSLSGTASSGNTIYF. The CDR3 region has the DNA TGTGCCAGCAGCTTATCCGGGACAGCCTCTTCTGGAAACACCATATATTTT. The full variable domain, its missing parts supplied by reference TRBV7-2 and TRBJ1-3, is GAGVSQSPSNKVTEKGKDVELRCDPISGHTALYWYRQSLGQGLEFLIYFQGNSAPDKSGLPSDRFSAERTGGSVSTLTIQRTQQEDSAVYLCASSLSGTASSGNTIYFGEGSWLTVV.

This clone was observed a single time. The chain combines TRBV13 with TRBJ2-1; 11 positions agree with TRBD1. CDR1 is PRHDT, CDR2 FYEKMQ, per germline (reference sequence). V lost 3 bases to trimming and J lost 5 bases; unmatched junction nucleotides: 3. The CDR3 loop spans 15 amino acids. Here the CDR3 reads CASSFGQGANNEQFF. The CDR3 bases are TGTGCCAGCAGCTTCGGACAGGGGGCCAACAATGAGCAGTTCTTC.

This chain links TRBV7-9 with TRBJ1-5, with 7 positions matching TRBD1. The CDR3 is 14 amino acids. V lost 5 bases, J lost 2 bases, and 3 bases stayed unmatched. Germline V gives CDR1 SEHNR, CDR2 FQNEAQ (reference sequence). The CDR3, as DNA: TGTGCCAGCAGCCGAGGGGGCGGCAATCAGCCCCAGCATTTT. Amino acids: CASSRGGGNQPQHF.

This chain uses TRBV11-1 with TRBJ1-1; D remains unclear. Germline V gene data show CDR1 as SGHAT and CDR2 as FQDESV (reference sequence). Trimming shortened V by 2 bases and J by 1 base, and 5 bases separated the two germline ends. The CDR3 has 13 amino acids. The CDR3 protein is CASSLRENTEAFF. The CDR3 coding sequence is TGTGCCAGCAGCTTAAGAGAGAACACTGAAGCTTTCTTT.

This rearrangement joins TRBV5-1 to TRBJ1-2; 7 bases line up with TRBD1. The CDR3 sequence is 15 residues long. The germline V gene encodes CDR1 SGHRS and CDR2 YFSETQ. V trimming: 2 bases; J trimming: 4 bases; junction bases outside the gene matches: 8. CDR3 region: CASSLPGDSTYGYTF. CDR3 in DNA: TGCGCCAGCAGCTTACCCGGGGACAGTACCTATGGCTACACCTTC.

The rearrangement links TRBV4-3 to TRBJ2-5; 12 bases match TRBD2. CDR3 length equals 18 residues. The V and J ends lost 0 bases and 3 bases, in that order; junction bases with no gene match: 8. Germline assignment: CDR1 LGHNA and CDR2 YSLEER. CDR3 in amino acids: CASSQDRLAGVWEETQYF. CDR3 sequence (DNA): TGCGCCAGCAGCCAAGATCGACTAGCGGGAGTGTGGGAAGAGACCCAGTACTTC.

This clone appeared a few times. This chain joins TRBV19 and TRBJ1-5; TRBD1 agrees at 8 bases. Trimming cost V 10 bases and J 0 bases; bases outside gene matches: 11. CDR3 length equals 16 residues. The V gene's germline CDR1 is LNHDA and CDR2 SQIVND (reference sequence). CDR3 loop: CATTGGFPISNQPQHF. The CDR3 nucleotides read TGTGCCACCACAGGGGGGTTCCCGATTAGCAATCAGCCCCAGCATTTT. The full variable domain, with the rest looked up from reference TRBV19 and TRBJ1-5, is DGGITQSPKYLFRKEGQNVTLSCEQNLNHDAMYWYRQDPGQGLRLIYYSQIVNDFQKGDIAEGYSVSREKKESFPLTVTSAQKNPTAFYLCATTGGFPISNQPQHFGDGTRLSIL.

In DNA, the CDR3 is TGTGCCAGCAGCCCGCTAGGGGGGCTAAACATTCAGTACTTC. It encodes CASSPLGGLNIQYF. The chain uses TRBV5-5 and TRBJ2-4, with D perhaps TRBD1 or TRBD2 (6 bases each). The germline V gene encodes CDR1 SGHKS and CDR2 YYEKEE (reference sequence). Deletions cut 4 bases from V and 6 bases from J, with 14 bases between. There are 14 residues in the CDR3.

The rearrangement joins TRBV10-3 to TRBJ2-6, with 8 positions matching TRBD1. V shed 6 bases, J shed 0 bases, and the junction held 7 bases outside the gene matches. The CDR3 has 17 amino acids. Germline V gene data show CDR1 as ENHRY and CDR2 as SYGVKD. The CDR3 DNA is TGTGCCATCAGCGCCGGGACAGGCCTCTCTGGGGCCAACGTCCTGACTTTC. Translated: CAISAGTGLSGANVLTF.

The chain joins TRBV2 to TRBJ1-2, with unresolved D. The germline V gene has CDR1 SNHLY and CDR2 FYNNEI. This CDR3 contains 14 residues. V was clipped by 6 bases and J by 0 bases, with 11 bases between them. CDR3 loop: CASSYKKSNYGYTF. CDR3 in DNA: TGTGCCAGCAGCTACAAGAAATCTAACTATGGCTACACCTTC.

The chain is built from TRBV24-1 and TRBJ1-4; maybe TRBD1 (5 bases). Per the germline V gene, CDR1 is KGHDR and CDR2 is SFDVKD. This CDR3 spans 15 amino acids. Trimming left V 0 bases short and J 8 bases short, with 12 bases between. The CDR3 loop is CATSDLGRANEKLFF. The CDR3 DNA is TGTGCCACCAGTGATTTGGGCAGGGCCAACGAAAAACTGTTTTTT.

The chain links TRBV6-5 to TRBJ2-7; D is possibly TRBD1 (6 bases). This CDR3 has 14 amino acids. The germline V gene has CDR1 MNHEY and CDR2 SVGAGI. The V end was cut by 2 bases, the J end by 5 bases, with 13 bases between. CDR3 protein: CASSYARGINEQYF. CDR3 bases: TGTGCCAGCAGTTACGCCAGGGGTATTAACGAGCAGTACTTC.

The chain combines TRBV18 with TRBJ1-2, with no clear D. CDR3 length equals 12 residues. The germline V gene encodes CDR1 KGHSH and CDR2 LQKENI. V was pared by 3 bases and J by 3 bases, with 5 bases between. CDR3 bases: TGTGCCAGCTCACCTCAGGACTATGGCTACACCTTC. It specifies CASSPQDYGYTF.

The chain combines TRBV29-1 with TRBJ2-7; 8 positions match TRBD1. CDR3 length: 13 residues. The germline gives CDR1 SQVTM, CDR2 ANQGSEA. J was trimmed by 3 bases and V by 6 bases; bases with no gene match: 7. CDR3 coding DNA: TGCAGCGTCGACATAGGACAGGGCTACGAGCAGTACTTC. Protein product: CSVDIGQGYEQYF.

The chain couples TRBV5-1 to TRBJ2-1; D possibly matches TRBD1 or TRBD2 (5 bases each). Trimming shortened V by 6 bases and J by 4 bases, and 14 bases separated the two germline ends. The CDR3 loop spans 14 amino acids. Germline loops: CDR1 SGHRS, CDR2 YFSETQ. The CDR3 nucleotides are TGCGCCAGCAAGGAGTGGGGGTCGTACAATGAGCAGTTCTTC. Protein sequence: CASKEWGSYNEQFF.

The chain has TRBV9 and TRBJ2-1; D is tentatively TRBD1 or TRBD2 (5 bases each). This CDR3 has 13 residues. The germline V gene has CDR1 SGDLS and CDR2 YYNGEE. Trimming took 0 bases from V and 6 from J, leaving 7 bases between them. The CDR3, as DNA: TGTGCCAGCAGCGTAGAGAGGGGCAATGAGCAGTTCTTC. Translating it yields CASSVERGNEQFF.

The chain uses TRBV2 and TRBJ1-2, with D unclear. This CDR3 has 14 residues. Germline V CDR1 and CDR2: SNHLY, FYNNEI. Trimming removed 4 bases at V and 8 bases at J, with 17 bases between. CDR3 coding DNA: TGTGCCAGCAGTGTTGGCAGCCGGCGAGGCGGCTACACCTTC. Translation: CASSVGSRRGGYTF.

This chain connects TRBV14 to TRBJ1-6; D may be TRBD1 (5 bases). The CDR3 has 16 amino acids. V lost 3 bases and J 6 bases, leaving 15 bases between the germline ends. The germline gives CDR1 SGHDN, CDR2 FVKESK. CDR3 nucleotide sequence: TGTGCCAGCAGCCATGATCTTTCTAGGGGTAATTCACCCCTCCACTTT. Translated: CASSHDLSRGNSPLHF. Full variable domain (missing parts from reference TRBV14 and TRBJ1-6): EAGVTQFPSHSVIEKGQTVTLRCDPISGHDNLYWYRRVMGKEIKFLLHFVKESKQDESGMPNNRFLAERTGGTYSTLKVQPAELEDSGVYFCASSHDLSRGNSPLHFGNGTRLTVT.

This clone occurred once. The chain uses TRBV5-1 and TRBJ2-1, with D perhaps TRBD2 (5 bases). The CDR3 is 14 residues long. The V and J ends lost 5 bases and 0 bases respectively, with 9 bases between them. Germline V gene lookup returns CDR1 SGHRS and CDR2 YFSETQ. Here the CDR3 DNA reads TGCGCCAGCAGTACGGGAAGCTCCTACAATGAGCAGTTCTTC. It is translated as CASSTGSSYNEQFF.

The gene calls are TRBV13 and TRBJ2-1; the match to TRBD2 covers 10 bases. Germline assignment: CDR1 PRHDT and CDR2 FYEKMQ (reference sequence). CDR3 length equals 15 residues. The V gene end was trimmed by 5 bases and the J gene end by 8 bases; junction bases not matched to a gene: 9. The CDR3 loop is CASSPSRLAGDEQFF. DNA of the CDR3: TGTGCCAGCAGCCCAAGCAGACTAGCGGGTGATGAGCAGTTCTTC.

The CDR3 loop is CAWRGDRGVYRAFF. For the CDR3, the DNA is TGTGCCTGGAGGGGGGACAGGGGGGTGTATCGAGCTTTCTTT. The genes are TRBV30 and TRBJ1-1; 11 bases match TRBD1. The CDR3 loop spans 14 amino acids. Germline trimming cut 3 bases from V and 10 bases from J; bases unmatched to any gene: 10. The germline gives CDR1 GTSNPN, CDR2 SVGIG (reference sequence).

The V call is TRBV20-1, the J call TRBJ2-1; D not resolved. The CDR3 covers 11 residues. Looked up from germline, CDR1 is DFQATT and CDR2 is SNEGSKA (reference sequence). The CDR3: CRPGVHNEQFF. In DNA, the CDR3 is TGCAGGCCCGGAGTCCACAATGAGCAGTTCTTC.

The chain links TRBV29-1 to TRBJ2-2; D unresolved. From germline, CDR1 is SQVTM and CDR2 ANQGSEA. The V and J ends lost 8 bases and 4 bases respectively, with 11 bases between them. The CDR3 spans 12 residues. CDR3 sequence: CSYGPGTGELFF. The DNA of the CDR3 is TGCAGCTACGGCCCGGGCACCGGGGAGCTGTTTTTT.

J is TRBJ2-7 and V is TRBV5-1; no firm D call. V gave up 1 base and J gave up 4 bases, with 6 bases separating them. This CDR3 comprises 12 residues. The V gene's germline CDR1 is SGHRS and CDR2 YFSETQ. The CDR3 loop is CASSLNLYEQYF. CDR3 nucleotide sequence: TGCGCCAGCAGCTTGAACCTGTACGAGCAGTACTTC.

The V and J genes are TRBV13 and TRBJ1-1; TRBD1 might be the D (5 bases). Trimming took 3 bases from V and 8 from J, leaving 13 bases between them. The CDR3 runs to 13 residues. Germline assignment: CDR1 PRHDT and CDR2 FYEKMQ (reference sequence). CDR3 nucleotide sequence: TGTGCCAGCAGCTTCTACCGGGGGGGGGAAGCTTTCTTT. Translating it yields CASSFYRGGEAFF.

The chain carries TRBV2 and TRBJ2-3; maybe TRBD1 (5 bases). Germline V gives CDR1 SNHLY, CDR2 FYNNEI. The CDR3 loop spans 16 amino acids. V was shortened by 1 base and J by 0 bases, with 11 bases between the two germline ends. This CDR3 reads CASSEEGLLSTDTQYF. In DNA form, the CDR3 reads TGTGCCAGCAGTGAAGAGGGGCTCCTTAGCACAGATACGCAGTATTTT.

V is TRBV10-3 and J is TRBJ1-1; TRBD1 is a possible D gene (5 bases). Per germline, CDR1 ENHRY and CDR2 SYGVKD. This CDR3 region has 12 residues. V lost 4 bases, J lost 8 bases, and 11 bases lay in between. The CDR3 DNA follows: TGTGCCATCAGTGTTGGAAACAGGGAAGCTTTCTTT. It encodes CAISVGNREAFF.

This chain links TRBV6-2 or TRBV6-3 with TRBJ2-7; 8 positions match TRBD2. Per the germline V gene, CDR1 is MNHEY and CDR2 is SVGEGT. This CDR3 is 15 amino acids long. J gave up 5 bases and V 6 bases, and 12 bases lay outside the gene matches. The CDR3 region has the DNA TGTGCCAGCAGCCCCATCGGGACTAGGGTTAACGAGCAGTACTTC. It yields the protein CASSPIGTRVNEQYF.